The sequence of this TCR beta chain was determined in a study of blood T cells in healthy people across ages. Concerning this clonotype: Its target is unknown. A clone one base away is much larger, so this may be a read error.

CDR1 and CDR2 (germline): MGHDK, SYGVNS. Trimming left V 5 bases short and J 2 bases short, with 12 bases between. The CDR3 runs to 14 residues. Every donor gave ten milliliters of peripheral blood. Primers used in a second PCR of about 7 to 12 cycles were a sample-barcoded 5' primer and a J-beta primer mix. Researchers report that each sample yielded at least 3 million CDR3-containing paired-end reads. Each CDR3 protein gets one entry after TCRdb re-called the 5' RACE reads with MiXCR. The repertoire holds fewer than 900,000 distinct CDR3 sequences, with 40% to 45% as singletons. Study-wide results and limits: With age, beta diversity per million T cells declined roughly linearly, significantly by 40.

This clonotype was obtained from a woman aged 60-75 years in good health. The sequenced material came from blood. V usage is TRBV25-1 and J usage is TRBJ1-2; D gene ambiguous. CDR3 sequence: CASSKSGRNYGYTF. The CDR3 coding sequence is TGTGCCAGCAGTAAATCTGGCAGGAACTATGGCTACACCTTC.